This note documents a single TCR beta chain sequence. V lost 4 bases, J lost 0 bases, and 11 bases lay in between. Germline CDR1 and CDR2: SGHRS and YFSETQ. The CDR3 consists of 15 residues. The assay was immunoSEQ multiplex PCR, and TCRdb's table has in-frame clones only and misses some. The sample records about 110,000 clones, over 65% being singletons. The record originates from a study of blood T cell repertoires in COVID-19. As for the study in general: In each case, the material was cDNA or gDNA derived from T cells, B-cell-depleted T cells, or PBMCs.

Specimen: peripheral blood. The sequence was obtained from a woman aged 60-75 years with acute or convalescent COVID-19. The chain uses TRBV5-1 and TRBJ1-5; D is possibly TRBD1 (5 bases). In DNA form, the CDR3 reads TGCGCCAGCAGCGCGTCGGGGGGTAGCAATCAGCCCCAGCATTTT. Translating it yields CASSASGGSNQPQHF. Full variable domain (remainder filled in from reference TRBV5-1 and TRBJ1-5): KAGVTQTPRYLIKTRGQQVTLSCSPISGHRSVSWYQQTPGQGLQFLFEYFSETQRNKGNFPGRFSGRQFSNSRSEMNVSTLELGDSALYLCASSASGGSNQPQHFGDGTRLSIL.